This T cell receptor beta chain was observed in a study of T cells in localized non-small cell lung cancer. Study results and limitations: Of the top 100 tumor clones, median 57 were in adjacent lung, approximately 28 among its top 100.

For this clone: Its antigen is undetermined.

Trimming removed 5 bases from V and 6 bases from J, with 5 bases in between. Germline V lookup: CDR1 MNHEY, CDR2 SVGAGI. The CDR3 is 11 amino acids. Generated by immunoSEQ multiplex PCR, the TCRdb table keeps only in-frame clones and is missing some. The sample carries some 37,000 clones, 75% to 90% recorded once. This sequence originates from a woman aged 40-75 years with stage I lung adenocarcinoma. The sample was peripheral blood, taken before any cancer treatment. The V gene is TRBV6-5, the J gene TRBJ2-1; possibly TRBD2 for D (5 bases). CDR3: CASSEGNEQFF. In DNA form, the CDR3 reads TGTGCCAGCAGTGAGGGCAATGAGCAGTTCTTC.